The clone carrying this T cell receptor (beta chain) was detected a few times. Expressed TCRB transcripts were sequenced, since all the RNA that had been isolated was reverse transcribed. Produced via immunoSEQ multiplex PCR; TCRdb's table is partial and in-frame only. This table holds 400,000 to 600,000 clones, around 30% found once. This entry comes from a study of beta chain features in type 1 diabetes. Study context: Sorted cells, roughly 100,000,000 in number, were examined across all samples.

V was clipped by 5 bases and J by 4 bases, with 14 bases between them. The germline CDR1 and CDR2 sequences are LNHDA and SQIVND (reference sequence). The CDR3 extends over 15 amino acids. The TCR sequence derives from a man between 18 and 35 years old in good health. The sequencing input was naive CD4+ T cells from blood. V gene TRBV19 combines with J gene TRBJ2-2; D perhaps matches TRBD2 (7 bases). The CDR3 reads CASSGAGAFTGELFF. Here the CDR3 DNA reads TGTGCCAGTAGTGGCGCGGGGGCGTTCACCGGGGAGCTGTTTTTT.